The clone carrying this T cell receptor beta chain showed up many times. This sample stems from a study of T cells in Graves' hyperthyroidism and ophthalmopathy. Germline V gene lookup returns CDR1 MDHEN and CDR2 SYDVKM. The CDR3 loop spans 11 amino acids. V was cut by 4 bases and J by 6 bases, with 6 bases left in between. The CDR3 regions of TCR beta were amplified from RNA transcripts. HTBI primers were the set used in a first-round RT-PCR of the TCR CDR3. TCRdb passed the multiplex PCR reads through MiXCR, listing each CDR3 protein once. The sample has over 120,000 distinct CDR3 sequences; approximately 24% are singletons.

This rearrangement joins TRBV28 to TRBJ1-2; D ambiguous. What was sequenced was blood. The sequence came from a woman in her 50s with Graves' hyperthyroidism that later progressed to Graves' ophthalmopathy. The CDR3 here is CASSSTHGYTF. Written as DNA, the CDR3 is TGTGCCAGCAGTTCGACACATGGCTACACCTTC.